Below, 10 T cell receptor beta chains from the same sample are listed, as sequenced in a study of CD8+ T cells in alopecia areata. The authors extracted RNA and reverse transcribed it into cDNA as the sequencing template. Sequenced by immunoSEQ multiplex PCR; TCRdb stores in-frame clones only, minus some. This repertoire shows hundreds of thousands of clones, roughly two thirds found once; its top ten account for more than 0.95%. The sequenced sample was CD4+ T cells sorted from blood, obtained at week 0. These receptors originate from a human donor with alopecia areata.

In this sample, this clone turned up a few times. The sample has other DNA sequences that encode this CDR3 too. V and J are TRBV9 and TRBJ1-2; no clear D gene. Germline V gives CDR1 SGDLS, CDR2 YYNGEE. The V end lost 0 bases, the J end lost 6 bases, and 3 bases lay between the germline ends. The CDR3 runs 11 residues. CDR3 protein: CASSVGDGYTF. The CDR3 DNA reads as TGTGCCAGCAGCGTAGGTGATGGCTACACCTTC.

This clone was detected a few times. CDR3 sequence (DNA): TGTGCCATCAGTCCGGACCCTCGCGAGCAGTACTTC. This sequence encodes CAISPDPREQYF. This chain connects TRBV10-3 to TRBJ2-7; D remains unclear. V was trimmed by 5 bases and J by 6 bases, leaving 11 bases between them. CDR1 is ENHRY, CDR2 SYGVKD, per germline. This CDR3 comprises 12 residues.

V usage is TRBV10-3 and J usage is TRBJ1-6; 7 bases agree with TRBD1. J was trimmed by 7 bases and V by 6 bases; bases with no gene match: 9. In germline, CDR1 is ENHRY, CDR2 SYGVKD. The CDR3 contains 15 residues. In DNA form, the CDR3 reads TGTGCCATCAGCCCCAGGGGGGTAGAGAATTCACCCCTCCACTTT. Protein sequence: CAISPRGVENSPLHF.

The chain employs TRBV15 and TRBJ1-5; 7 bases line up with TRBD1. Unmatched junction bases numbered 10, after V lost 5 bases and J lost 9 bases. Germline CDR1 LNHNV, CDR2 YYDKDF (reference sequence). The CDR3 runs to 14 residues. CDR3 in DNA: TGTGCCACCAGCGTGGACAGGAGTATAGGGCCCCAGCATTTT. It translates to CATSVDRSIGPQHF.

The chain has TRBV29-1 and TRBJ1-1; D possibly corresponds to TRBD1 (5 bases). Trimming removed 1 base at V and 8 bases at J, with 14 bases between. In germline, CDR1 is SQVTM, CDR2 ANQGSEA. The CDR3 has 13 amino acids. This CDR3 reads CSVEVGWDGEAFF. CDR3 bases: TGCAGCGTTGAAGTAGGCTGGGACGGGGAAGCTTTCTTT.

The CDR3 bases are TGCGCCAGCAGCTTTCCCGGAGACATTCAGTACTTC. Translating gives CASSFPGDIQYF. This chain connects TRBV5-1 to TRBJ2-4; no reliable D call. Germline CDR1 is SGHRS and CDR2 is YFSETQ. V lost 2 bases and J 8 bases, leaving 8 bases between the germline ends. CDR3 length: 12 amino acids.

The chain uses TRBV29-1 and TRBJ1-2; 7 bases are a match to TRBD1. Germline CDR1 is SQVTM and CDR2 is ANQGSEA. V lost 7 bases to trimming and J lost 2 bases; unmatched junction nucleotides: 4. This CDR3 contains 12 residues. The CDR3 is CSADRVNYGYTF. The CDR3 DNA sequence: TGCAGCGCCGACAGGGTGAACTATGGCTACACCTTC.

The chain couples TRBV29-1 to TRBJ2-3; D is perhaps TRBD1 (6 bases). This CDR3 spans 15 amino acids. Per the germline V gene, CDR1 is SQVTM and CDR2 is ANQGSEA. V was shortened by 6 bases and J by 2 bases, with 18 bases between the two germline ends. CDR3 in DNA: TGCAGCGTGCCTCCCGTGACAGGTCACACAGATACGCAGTATTTT. This translates into CSVPPVTGHTDTQYF.

The chain recombines TRBV18 with TRBJ1-5; D remains ambiguous. The germline gives CDR1 KGHSH, CDR2 LQKENI. This CDR3 is 15 amino acids long. Trimming cost V 3 bases and J 1 base, with 10 bases left between them. As DNA, the CDR3 is TGTGCCAGCTCACCGGGGTCCGTCAGCAATCAGCCCCAGCATTTT. This gives the protein CASSPGSVSNQPQHF.

The chain uses TRBV13 and TRBJ2-1, with D hard to call. The V gene's germline CDR1 is PRHDT and CDR2 FYEKMQ (reference sequence). The CDR3 has 18 residues. Trimming stripped 5 bases from V and 0 bases from J, with 20 bases between. The CDR3 loop reads CASSAATIGANSYNEQFF. DNA of the CDR3: TGTGCCAGCAGCGCCGCTACCATAGGAGCCAACTCCTACAATGAGCAGTTCTTC. The whole variable domain, remainder taken from reference TRBV13 and TRBJ2-1, is AAGVIQSPRHLIKEKRETATLKCYPIPRHDTVYWYQQGPGQDPQFLISFYEKMQSDKGSIPDRFSAQQFSDYHSELNMSSLELGDSALYFCASSAATIGANSYNEQFFGPGTRLTVL.